Shown below are 22 T cell receptor beta chains from a single sample sequenced in a study of control samples from healthy donors and cancer patients. The data were produced by immunoSEQ multiplex PCR, yet TCRdb's version contains in-frame clones alone and is incomplete. The sample carries tens of thousands of clones, roughly 80% recorded once. Input material: PBMCs. These receptors were collected from a man aged 55 to 70 with head and neck cancer.

The V gene is TRBV3-1 (or the pseudogene TRBV3-2), the J gene TRBJ1-5; D is possibly TRBD1 (5 bases). The length of the CDR3 is 14 residues. V was trimmed by 1 base and J by 6 bases, leaving 10 bases between them. Per germline, CDR1 LGHDT and CDR2 YNNKEL (reference sequence). Written as DNA, the CDR3 is TGTGCCAGCAGCCAAGGGGCCAGGGCTCAGCCCCAGCATTTT. This gives the protein CASSQGARAQPQHF.

J is TRBJ1-1 and V is TRBV11-3; TRBD1 matches 8 bases. Per germline, CDR1 SGHNT and CDR2 YENEEA. The CDR3 length is 12 residues. The junction had 2 bases not matched to a gene; V was cut back by 3 bases and J by 8 bases. The CDR3 DNA follows: TGTGCCAGCAGCTTCCGGGACAGGGAAGCTTTCTTT. Protein sequence: CASSFRDREAFF.

V gene TRBV6-5 combines with J gene TRBJ2-5; a possible D gene is TRBD2 (5 bases). Trimming cost V 1 base and J 5 bases, with 8 bases left between them. This CDR3 is built from 13 residues. Germline-derived CDR1 and CDR2 are MNHEY and SVGAGI. DNA of the CDR3: TGTGCCAGCAGTTACTGGAGAGGGGAGACCCAGTACTTC. This translates into CASSYWRGETQYF.

The chain carries TRBV11-2 and TRBJ1-2; 10 nucleotides agree with TRBD1. Unmatched junction bases numbered 15, after V lost 5 bases and J lost 6 bases. The germline V gene encodes CDR1 SGHAT and CDR2 FQNNGV. The CDR3 extends over 17 amino acids. The CDR3 region has the DNA TGTGCCAGCAGCCTCGGACAGGGGGGACTCCTAAGCCATGGCTACACCTTC. Protein: CASSLGQGGLLSHGYTF.

The V gene is TRBV11-3, the J gene TRBJ2-2; the D gene could be TRBD1 or TRBD2 (6 bases each). This CDR3 is 15 amino acids long. Trimming stripped 2 bases from V and 6 bases from J, with 13 bases between. The germline V gene has CDR1 SGHNT and CDR2 YENEEA. CDR3 amino acids: CASSLIGGVPGELFF. The CDR3 DNA reads as TGTGCCAGCAGCTTAATCGGGGGCGTCCCCGGGGAGCTGTTTTTT.

The rearrangement links TRBV5-1 to TRBJ1-1; TRBD1 matches at 9 bases. The germline V gene encodes CDR1 SGHRS and CDR2 YFSETQ. The CDR3 runs 15 residues. J gave up 4 bases and V 3 bases, and 7 bases lay outside the gene matches. CDR3 sequence: CASSSSRDRVTEAFF. In DNA, the CDR3 is TGCGCCAGCAGCTCGTCCCGGGACAGGGTCACTGAAGCTTTCTTT.

The V and J genes are TRBV19 and TRBJ1-1, with 9 bases matching TRBD1. CDR1 and CDR2 (germline): LNHDA, SQIVND (reference sequence). J lost 5 bases, V lost 7 bases, and 8 bases had no gene match. CDR3 length: 14 amino acids. As DNA, the CDR3 is TGTGCCAGTACGCGGACAGGGGTAAATACTGAAGCTTTCTTT. Protein: CASTRTGVNTEAFF. Filled out from reference TRBV19 and TRBJ1-1, the complete variable domain reads DGGITQSPKYLFRKEGQNVTLSCEQNLNHDAMYWYRQDPGQGLRLIYYSQIVNDFQKGDIAEGYSVSREKKESFPLTVTSAQKNPTAFYLCASTRTGVNTEAFFGQGTRLTVV.

The chain couples TRBV29-1 to TRBJ2-7; TRBD2 agrees at 7 bases. Germline-derived CDR1 and CDR2 are SQVTM and ANQGSEA. The CDR3 runs to 12 residues. Germline trimming cut 1 base from V and 5 bases from J; bases unmatched to any gene: 2. As DNA, the CDR3 is TGCAGCGTTGAAGTCACTAGCGACGAGCAGTACTTC. Amino acids: CSVEVTSDEQYF.

This chain connects TRBV5-1 to TRBJ1-1; no reliable D call. The V and J ends lost 6 bases and 1 base respectively, with 22 bases between them. From germline, CDR1 is SGHRS and CDR2 YFSETQ. This CDR3 has 17 amino acids. In DNA form, the CDR3 reads TGCGCCAGCACCATCTCCCGTCGGGGAAGGGAGAACACTGAAGCTTTCTTT. Translating it yields CASTISRRGRENTEAFF.

The chain links TRBV4-3 to TRBJ1-5, with 7 bases aligning to TRBD1. The CDR3 totals 14 residues. With V trimmed by 3 bases and J by 3 bases, 2 bases remained unmatched. CDR1 is LGHNA, CDR2 YSLEER, per germline. The CDR3 coding sequence is TGCGCCAGCAGCCACACAGGGGCCAATCAGCCCCAGCATTTT. This translates into CASSHTGANQPQHF.

This chain links TRBV3-1 (or the pseudogene TRBV3-2) with TRBJ1-4, with TRBD1 matching 9 bases. The junction had 3 bases not matched to a gene; V was cut back by 0 bases and J by 7 bases. This CDR3 has 15 residues. CDR1 is LGHDT and CDR2 is YNNKEL in the germline V gene (reference sequence). The DNA of the CDR3 is TGTGCCAGCAGCCAAGAGCGACAGGGGGTTGAAAAACTGTTTTTT. It translates to CASSQERQGVEKLFF.

The V call is TRBV27, the J call TRBJ1-1; D not certain. Germline CDR1 reads MNHEY; CDR2 reads SMNVEV (reference sequence). This CDR3 contains 13 residues. Trimming shortened V by 4 bases and J by 7 bases, and 13 bases separated the two germline ends. The CDR3 reads CASSYSGSGEAFF. The CDR3 DNA sequence: TGTGCCAGCAGTTACAGTGGGTCAGGTGAAGCTTTCTTT.

This chain links TRBV29-1 with TRBJ2-1; TRBD2 matches 8 bases. The V gene's germline CDR1 is SQVTM and CDR2 ANQGSEA. The CDR3 runs 12 residues. DNA for the CDR3: TGCAGGGGGGGGCTAGCGGGCAGTGAGCAGTTCTTC. This translates into CRGGLAGSEQFF.

The chain carries TRBV5-4 and TRBJ2-5, with 8 bases identical to TRBD1. The CDR3 has 14 amino acids. The V gene end was trimmed by 3 bases and the J gene end by 4 bases; junction bases not matched to a gene: 5. The germline V gene has CDR1 SGHNT and CDR2 YYREEE (reference sequence). CDR3 nucleotides: TGTGCCAGCAGCTCGCGGACAGGGAGAGAGACCCAGTACTTC. Its protein is CASSSRTGRETQYF.

The J gene is TRBJ2-1, the V gene TRBV6-5; D uncertain. Germline CDR1 is MNHEY and CDR2 is SVGAGI. CDR3 length: 12 amino acids. Trimming took off 6 bases at V and 5 bases at J, with 8 bases between the two ends. The CDR3, as DNA: TGTGCCAGCAGACGCCTTAACAATGAGCAGTTCTTC. Protein product: CASRRLNNEQFF.

V usage is TRBV7-6 and J usage is TRBJ2-1; D not certain. Trimming stripped 1 base from V and 6 bases from J, with 10 bases between. The CDR3 has 14 amino acids. Germline CDR1 and CDR2: SGHVS and FNYEAQ. DNA for the CDR3: TGTGCCAGCAGCTTAGGGGCCGTCACCAATGAGCAGTTCTTC. Residues: CASSLGAVTNEQFF. Drawing the rest from reference TRBV7-6 and TRBJ2-1, the complete variable domain is GAGVSQSPRYKVTKRGQDVALRCDPISGHVSLYWYRQALGQGPEFLTYFNYEAQQDKSGLPNDRFSAERPEGSISTLTIQRTEQRDSAMYRCASSLGAVTNEQFFGPGTRLTVL.

The genes are TRBV9 and TRBJ1-2; D might be TRBD1 (6 bases). Germline CDR1 reads SGDLS; CDR2 reads YYNGEE. The CDR3 consists of 14 residues. V gave up 4 bases and J gave up 5 bases, with 15 bases separating them. CDR3 nucleotide sequence: TGTGCCAGCAGCCCGGAACAGGGTTTTTATGGCTACACCTTC. The encoded protein is CASSPEQGFYGYTF.

The rearrangement uses TRBV21-1 and TRBJ2-7; the table's TRBD2 call for D was not verified on the DNA. TRBV21-1 is described as a pseudogene. The CDR3 consists of 15 residues. The CDR3 region has the DNA TGTGCCAGCAGCACGGGACTAGCGGGAGTCTACGAGCAGTACTTC. Translated, it gives CASSTGLAGVYEQYF.

The chain combines TRBV24-1 with TRBJ2-3; D remains unclear. Matching the DNA end better, TRBJ1-5 makes the J call doubtful. CDR1 and CDR2 from the germline V gene are KGHDR and SFDVKD. The CDR3 extends over 16 amino acids. The CDR3 protein is CATSDSKGSYTDTQHF. The CDR3 DNA follows: TGTGCCACCAGTGATTCAAAGGGCTCGTACACAGATACGCAGCATTTT.

J is TRBJ2-3 and V is TRBV7-2; D is uncertain. This CDR3 region has 13 residues. Trimming pared 0 bases from V and 9 bases from J, leaving 10 bases between. Germline-derived CDR1 and CDR2 are SGHTA and FQGNSA. The DNA of the CDR3 is TGTGCCAGCAGCTTAGCGGACCTCTCCACGCAGTATTTT. Residues: CASSLADLSTQYF.

This clone was recorded only once. J is TRBJ1-1 and V is TRBV12-3 or TRBV12-4; D not resolved. This CDR3 region has 11 residues. Trimming removed 6 bases at V and 12 bases at J, with 14 bases between. CDR3 in DNA: TGTGCCAGCAGAAAAAGTAGTGTCCCTTTCTTT. Residues: CASRKSSVPFF.

The V and J genes are TRBV28 and TRBJ2-5, with D perhaps TRBD1 (6 bases). Trimming shortened V by 6 bases and J by 6 bases, and 20 bases separated the two germline ends. From germline, CDR1 is MDHEN and CDR2 SYDVKM. CDR3 size: 15 residues. The CDR3 DNA sequence: TGTGCCAGCAGCCACCTCACAGGGAAACAGAAGACCCAGTACTTC. Protein product: CASSHLTGKQKTQYF.